Each of the 26 T cell receptor beta chains below was sequenced from the same sample in a study. Each CDR3 protein gets one entry after TCRdb re-called the 5' RACE reads with MiXCR. The sample carries about 32,000 distinct CDR3 sequences, around a quarter recorded once. The source material was memory CD4+ T cells sorted from blood. The sample's subset: memory CD4+ T cells, CD4+CD45RO+CD25-. These receptor sequences come from a female donor with breast cancer.

This clonotype was counted a few times. At one boundary the junction diverges from the germline segment, which might be a read error. The CDR3 is CASSLAGTRDTQYF. CDR3 DNA: TGTGCCAGCAGTCTAGCGGGGACAAGAGATACGCAGTATTTT. The V gene is TRBV12-3 or TRBV12-4, the J gene TRBJ2-3, with TRBD2 matching over 9 bases. This CDR3 contains 14 residues.

This clonotype was counted only a few times. CDR3 sequence reads: CASSVGNSPLHF. DNA for the CDR3: TGTGCCAGCAGCGTGGGTAATTCACCCCTCCACTTT. V and J are TRBV9 and TRBJ1-6; D remains ambiguous. Deletions cut 2 bases from V and 6 bases from J, with 3 bases between. This CDR3 is 12 amino acids long. Germline-derived CDR1 and CDR2 are SGDLS and YYNGEE. Full variable domain (remainder filled in from reference TRBV9 and TRBJ1-6): DSGVTQTPKHLITATGQRVTLRCSPRSGDLSVYWYQQSLDQGLQFLIQYYNGEERAKGNILERFSAQQFPDLHSELNLSSLELGDSALYFCASSVGNSPLHFGNGTRLTVT.

Comments on this clonotype: A single base separates this from a much larger clone, so it may be a read error. This sequence joins TRBV7-9 and TRBJ2-7; D ambiguous. Germline values: CDR1 SEHNR, CDR2 FQNEAQ (reference sequence). The ends were cut back, 4 bases at V and 1 base at J, with 8 bases in the middle. The CDR3 runs to 13 residues. CDR3 loop: CASSWAPSYEQYF. The CDR3 coding sequence is TGTGCCAGCAGCTGGGCACCATCCTACGAGCAGTACTTC.

The chain is built from TRBV20-1 and TRBJ2-5, with a possible D match to TRBD2 (6 bases). V was pared by 5 bases and J by 0 bases, with 16 bases between. Germline V gene sequence: CDR1 DFQATT, CDR2 SNEGSKA (reference sequence). There are 15 residues in the CDR3. CDR3 sequence: CSALGRGEDQETQYF. CDR3 bases: TGCAGTGCTCTTGGACGAGGGGAGGACCAAGAGACCCAGTACTTC.

This chain links TRBV15 with TRBJ1-4, with 8 bases identical to TRBD1. Losses at the gene ends were 4 bases for V and 7 bases for J; bases not matched to a gene: 11. CDR1 and CDR2 (germline): LNHNV, YYDKDF (reference sequence). The CDR3 totals 16 residues. CDR3 nucleotide sequence: TGTGCCACCAGCACCGTCAGGGGGCAAATAGGTGAAAAACTGTTTTTT. Encoded protein: CATSTVRGQIGEKLFF.

The chain joins TRBV3-1 to TRBJ1-6, with a weak D call TRBD1 (5 bases). The CDR3 is 15 residues long. Germline V CDR1 and CDR2: LGHDT, YNNKEL (reference sequence). Trimming took off 2 bases at V and 14 bases at J, with 19 bases between the two ends. The CDR3 is CASSQFDEGNRALHF. The DNA for the CDR3 is TGTGCCAGCAGCCAATTTGACGAGGGGAATAGGGCCCTCCACTTT.

The chain recombines TRBV6-5 with TRBJ2-2; 13 positions match TRBD2. The V segment lost 6 bases and the J segment 4 bases; nucleotides outside the gene matches: 5. CDR3 length: 16 residues. CDR1 and CDR2 from the germline V gene are MNHEY and SVGAGI. The CDR3 region is CASSPGLAGFTGELFF. DNA for the CDR3: TGTGCCAGCAGCCCGGGACTAGCGGGGTTCACCGGGGAGCTGTTTTTT.

This clonotype was found a few times. The chain recombines TRBV7-9 with TRBJ2-2; the match to TRBD2 covers 9 bases. The CDR3 spans 17 residues. The V gene's germline CDR1 is SEHNR and CDR2 FQNEAQ (reference sequence). The V segment lost 5 bases and the J segment 1 base; nucleotides outside the gene matches: 8. Here the CDR3 reads CASSPILAGENTGELFF. In DNA form, the CDR3 reads TGTGCCAGCAGCCCAATTTTAGCGGGGGAGAACACCGGGGAGCTGTTTTTT.

To note about this clonotype: The junction and the germline gene differ at one end; a read error may be behind it. The chain is built from TRBV4-3 and TRBJ2-7, with a tentative D call TRBD1 (5 bases). CDR1 is LGHNA and CDR2 is YSLEER in the germline V gene. The CDR3 extends over 15 amino acids. CDR3 region: CASGHERQLSYEQYF. The CDR3 DNA reads TGCGCCAGCGGCCACGAAAGACAGCTATCCTACGAGCAGTACTTC.

About this clonotype: A much more abundant neighbour one base away suggests this may be a read error. This is likely a read error, given that the CDR3 carries no conserved phenylalanine or tryptophan at its end. The rearrangement joins TRBV20-1 to TRBJ1-1; 7 nucleotides match TRBD1. The germline CDR1 and CDR2 sequences are DFQATT and SNEGSKA (reference sequence). The CDR3 contains 14 residues. V shed 4 bases, J shed 7 bases, and the junction held 12 bases outside the gene matches. CDR3 nucleotide sequence: TGCAGTGCTACCCGACAGGGCGACTCATTTGAAGCTTTCCTT. It yields the protein CSATRQGDSFEAFL.

Written as DNA, the CDR3 is TGTGCCAGCACCATACAGGGGGCGGCTCCCGGGGAGCTGTTTTTT. Its protein product is CASTIQGAAPGELFF. The V and J genes are TRBV6-5 and TRBJ2-2, with TRBD1 identical over 9 bases. Germline V gene data show CDR1 as MNHEY and CDR2 as SVGAGI. The CDR3 consists of 15 residues. J gave up 6 bases and V 7 bases, and 9 bases lay outside the gene matches.

The V gene is TRBV7-9, the J gene TRBJ2-1; D is perhaps TRBD1 or TRBD2 (5 bases each). Germline loops: CDR1 SEHNR, CDR2 FQNEAQ (reference sequence). The length of the CDR3 is 12 residues. Trimming took off 2 bases at V and 8 bases at J, with 7 bases between the two ends. For the CDR3, the DNA is TGTGCCAGCAGCTTATTGGGGGATGAGCAGTTCTTC. Its protein product is CASSLLGDEQFF.

A remark on this clonotype: At one of its ends the junction is not consistent with the germline gene, which may arise from a read error. The genes are TRBV4-1 and TRBJ1-2; D ambiguous. This CDR3 is built from 14 residues. The germline V gene has CDR1 MGHRA and CDR2 YSYEKL. In nucleotides, the CDR3 is TGCGCCAGCAGCCAAGATCAGAGAAACTATGGCTACGCCTTC. Translated, it gives CASSQDQRNYGYAF.

This clonotype has at least ten counts. The V and J genes are TRBV7-3 and TRBJ2-5; possible D gene TRBD1, 6 bases. The CDR3 runs to 14 residues. Germline CDR1 SGHTA, CDR2 FQGTGA. Trimming shortened V by 5 bases and J by 0 bases, and 10 bases separated the two germline ends. The CDR3 DNA follows: TGTGCCAGCAGCGAGGACAGAAACCAAGAGACCCAGTACTTC. Protein sequence: CASSEDRNQETQYF.

Notes on this clonotype: An end of the junction differs from the germline gene, which may be a read error. CDR3 in DNA: TGTACCAGCAGCTTCTCGCAGGGAGACACTGAAGCTTTCTTT. This sequence encodes CTSSFSQGDTEAFF. V gene TRBV7-9 combines with J gene TRBJ1-1; D is perhaps TRBD1 (5 bases). There are 14 residues in the CDR3. CDR1 is SEHNR, CDR2 FQNEAQ, per germline (reference sequence).

The genes are TRBV3-1 and TRBJ1-5; 12 bases are shared with TRBD1. CDR3 length: 16 residues. The V and J ends lost 3 bases and 6 bases, in that order; junction bases with no gene match: 6. Germline V gene sequence: CDR1 LGHDT, CDR2 YNNKEL (reference sequence). This chain's CDR3 is CASSHGTGGVGQPQHF. The CDR3 region has the DNA TGTGCCAGCAGCCACGGGACAGGGGGCGTTGGTCAGCCCCAGCATTTT. The entire variable domain, with the rest obtained from reference TRBV3-1 and TRBJ1-5, is as follows: DTAVSQTPKYLVTQMGNDKSIKCEQNLGHDTMYWYKQDSKKFLKIMFSYNNKELIINETVPNRFSPKSPDKAHLNLHINSLELGDSAVYFCASSHGTGGVGQPQHFGDGTRLSIL.

This clonotype is medium-sized. The chain employs TRBV9 and TRBJ2-1, with TRBD2 identical over 11 bases. J lost 6 bases, V lost 3 bases, and 5 bases had no gene match. The CDR3 consists of 15 residues. Per the germline V gene, CDR1 is SGDLS and CDR2 is YYNGEE. CDR3 DNA sequence: TGTGCCAGCAGCGCTATAGCGGGGGGGCTCAATGAGCAGTTCTTC. The encoded protein is CASSAIAGGLNEQFF.

The chain carries TRBV9 and TRBJ2-1, with a tentative D call TRBD2 (5 bases). The CDR3 length is 12 residues. Germline V gives CDR1 SGDLS, CDR2 YYNGEE. CDR3 DNA: TGTGCTAGTAGCGTAGCTTGGGATGAGCAGTTCTTC. Encoded protein: CASSVAWDEQFF.

This clonotype was picked up many times. The chain couples TRBV10-3 to TRBJ2-3, with 7 nucleotides matching TRBD2. Germline assignment: CDR1 ENHRY and CDR2 SYGVKD. The CDR3 is made up of 16 amino acids. The V segment lost 0 bases and the J segment 4 bases; nucleotides outside the gene matches: 7. In DNA form, the CDR3 reads TGTGCCATCAGTGAGTCGAAAGCGGGGCCCTCAGATACGCAGTATTTT. Encoded protein: CAISESKAGPSDTQYF.

This clonotype occurred many times. The CDR3 is CASSLLGGTESNQPQHF. Here the CDR3 DNA reads TGTGCCAGCAGCCTACTAGGGGGAACTGAAAGCAATCAGCCCCAGCATTTT. The chain is built from TRBV5-5 and TRBJ1-5, with D possibly TRBD1 on 6 matching bases. Trimming stripped 4 bases from V and 1 base from J, with 18 bases between. Germline CDR1 SGHKS, CDR2 YYEKEE (reference sequence). CDR3 size: 17 residues.

There are many counts of this clonotype. This chain links TRBV27 with TRBJ1-6, with a weak D call TRBD1 (5 bases). The CDR3 runs 14 residues. Germline V CDR1 and CDR2: MNHEY, SMNVEV (reference sequence). Trimming took 10 bases from V and 6 from J, leaving 16 bases between them. As DNA, the CDR3 is TGTGCCACCATGTGGGGGAATAGTAATTCACCCCTCCACTTT. Its translation is CATMWGNSNSPLHF.

This rearrangement joins TRBV5-1 to TRBJ1-4; the D is unclear. The CDR3 contains 13 residues. Germline lookup yields CDR1 SGHRS and CDR2 YFSETQ. The ends were cut back, 0 bases at V and 10 bases at J, with 10 bases in the middle. This CDR3 reads CASSLDSTTKLFF. CDR3 DNA: TGCGCCAGCAGCTTGGATAGTACGACAAAACTGTTTTTT.

In regard to this clonotype: A clone one base away is much larger, so this may be a read error. The gene calls are TRBV6-5 and TRBJ1-1, with D maybe TRBD1 (6 bases). Germline assignment: CDR1 MNHEY and CDR2 SVGAGI. The CDR3 is made up of 16 amino acids. The CDR3, as DNA: TGTGCCAACAGTTACTCCCGGACAGCGACGGACACTGAAGCTTTCTTT. Its protein is CANSYSRTATDTEAFF.

The chain couples TRBV4-1 to TRBJ2-7, with 13 bases lining up with TRBD2. The CDR3 has 19 amino acids. Germline CDR1 MGHRA, CDR2 YSYEKL. The ends lost 1 base at V and 0 bases at J; junction bases unmatched: 9. CDR3 residues: CASSQATSGRVLGSYEQYF. Written as DNA, the CDR3 is TGCGCCAGCAGCCAAGCAACTAGCGGGAGGGTTCTTGGCTCCTACGAGCAGTACTTC.

This chain connects TRBV6-2 or TRBV6-3 to TRBJ1-3; the D is unclear. Germline V gene lookup returns CDR1 MNHEY and CDR2 SVGEGT. Trimming stripped 3 bases from V and 0 bases from J, with 12 bases between. CDR3 size: 16 residues. The CDR3 nucleotides read TGTGCCAGCAGTTATTCCCTGACAAGCTCTGGAAACACCATATATTTT. This encodes CASSYSLTSSGNTIYF.

This clonotype was detected a few times. The chain uses TRBV5-1 and TRBJ2-2; perhaps D is TRBD1 or TRBD2 (5 bases each). CDR1 and CDR2 (germline): SGHRS, YFSETQ. This CDR3 contains 15 residues. V lost 2 bases, J lost 4 bases, and 12 bases lay in between. For the CDR3, the DNA is TGCGCCAGCAGCTTCTGGGACCCACTCACCGGGGAGCTGTTTTTT. This sequence encodes CASSFWDPLTGELFF.